These 8 T cell receptor beta chains came from one sample sequenced in a study of blood T cell repertoires in COVID-19. Assay: immunoSEQ multiplex PCR; the TCRdb copy retains only in-frame clones and omits some. Among roughly 150,000 clones listed, approximately 90% were seen once. The specimen was PBMCs or T cells enriched from blood (not recorded which). The origin of the receptors is a man aged 45 to 65 who had recovered from COVID-19.

V is TRBV6-5 and J is TRBJ1-5; 10 bases align to TRBD1. The junction had 8 bases not matched to a gene; V was cut back by 2 bases and J by 7 bases. The V gene's germline CDR1 is MNHEY and CDR2 SVGAGI. This CDR3 has 16 residues. DNA for the CDR3: TGTGCCAGCAGTTACCCCGGGACAGGGGAAAGGCAGCCCCAGCATTTT. This encodes CASSYPGTGERQPQHF.

The V call is TRBV19, the J call TRBJ2-6; possible D gene TRBD1, 6 bases. CDR3 length: 18 residues. The V and J ends lost 7 bases and 0 bases respectively, with 19 bases between them. Looked up from germline, CDR1 is LNHDA and CDR2 is SQIVND (reference sequence). This CDR3 reads CASTRAGRGTSGANVLTF. CDR3 sequence (DNA): TGTGCCAGTACCAGGGCGGGCAGGGGCACCTCTGGGGCCAACGTCCTGACTTTC.

CDR3 in DNA: TGTGCCAGCAGCCTAATTGGGCCACGCACAGATACGCAGTATTTT. It specifies CASSLIGPRTDTQYF. The rearrangement uses TRBV28 and TRBJ2-3; no reliable D call. Looked up from germline, CDR1 is MDHEN and CDR2 is SYDVKM. The CDR3 totals 15 residues. V lost 6 bases, J lost 1 base, and 14 bases lay in between.

This chain joins TRBV5-1 and TRBJ2-1; D remains unclear. Germline CDR1 SGHRS, CDR2 YFSETQ. Trimming removed 9 bases at V and 1 base at J, with 11 bases between. The CDR3 has 13 amino acids. The CDR3 coding sequence is TGCGCCACCAGAGCTGAGTCCTACAATGAGCAGTTCTTC. Translated, it gives CATRAESYNEQFF.

In this sample, this clone turned up a few times. V gene TRBV27 combines with J gene TRBJ2-4; the D gene is possibly TRBD1 (6 bases). Germline V gene sequence: CDR1 MNHEY, CDR2 SMNVEV (reference sequence). V was pared by 5 bases and J by 1 base, with 15 bases between. The length of the CDR3 is 16 residues. CDR3 coding DNA: TGTGCCAGCAGTCCCCCAGGGGTAGCCGCCAAAAACATTCAGTACTTC. Its protein product is CASSPPGVAAKNIQYF.

The chain combines TRBV28 with TRBJ1-1; 8 nucleotides line up with TRBD1. The trim removed 6 bases at V and 11 bases at J, leaving 11 bases unmatched. Per the germline V gene, CDR1 is MDHEN and CDR2 is SYDVKM. The CDR3 runs to 13 residues. CDR3 DNA: TGTGCCAGCAGCCGACAGGGGCCCAGTGAGGCTTTCTTT. Protein: CASSRQGPSEAFF.

The rearrangement links TRBV4-1 to TRBJ2-6, with 9 positions matching TRBD2. The V gene end was trimmed by 1 base and the J gene end by 1 base; junction bases not matched to a gene: 8. Germline-derived CDR1 and CDR2 are MGHRA and YSYEKL. The CDR3 has 19 amino acids. The CDR3 here is CASSQGVAGVWSGANVLTF. The CDR3 nucleotides read TGCGCCAGCAGCCAAGGGGTAGCGGGGGTATGGTCTGGGGCCAACGTCCTGACTTTC.

V and J are TRBV7-7 and TRBJ2-5, with 8 bases that match TRBD2. This CDR3 spans 13 amino acids. With 5 bases clipped from V and 10 bases from J, the junction kept 9 bases outside the gene matches. In germline, CDR1 is SSHAT, CDR2 FNYEAQ (reference sequence). The CDR3 is CASSPDLAGIQYF. In DNA form, the CDR3 reads TGTGCCAGCAGCCCCGACTTAGCGGGGATCCAGTACTTC.